The present T cell receptor (delta chain) was sequenced within a study of γδ T cells in repeated Plasmodium falciparum infection. Study results and caveats: Vgamma9/Vdelta2+ T cells showed a stable polyclonal repertoire with shared TCRgamma sequences.

This clone came up a few times. Its antigen is not identified. This likely reflects a read error, since a far larger clone is one base away. Distinct nucleotide sequences in the sample also encode this CDR3. Bulk repertoires came from Vgamma9/Vdelta2+ or Vdelta2-negative gammadelta T cells flow-sorted from PBMC. TCRdb re-called clones from the multiplex PCR reads using CATT. This sample has approximately 50,000 delta-chain clones, with about 2% found just once. From germline, CDR1 is TVYSNPD and CDR2 GDNSRS (reference sequence). This CDR3 is 20 amino acids long. V gave up 2 bases and J gave up 0 bases; unmatched junction bases: 23.

The rearrangement uses TRDV3 and TRDJ1; 8 bases fit TRDD3. TCRdb carries no J gene annotation; the J gene was assigned here by matching the DNA with germline. Sequencing was carried out using gamma-delta T cells from blood. This TCR derives from a pool of human donors (malaria-infected and uninfected, not separated). The CDR3, as DNA: TGTGCCTTTGGGTCTACGTACTGGGGGTGTCCCCTTATGTACACCGATAAACTCATCTTT. It yields the protein CAFGSTYWGCPLMYTDKLIF.